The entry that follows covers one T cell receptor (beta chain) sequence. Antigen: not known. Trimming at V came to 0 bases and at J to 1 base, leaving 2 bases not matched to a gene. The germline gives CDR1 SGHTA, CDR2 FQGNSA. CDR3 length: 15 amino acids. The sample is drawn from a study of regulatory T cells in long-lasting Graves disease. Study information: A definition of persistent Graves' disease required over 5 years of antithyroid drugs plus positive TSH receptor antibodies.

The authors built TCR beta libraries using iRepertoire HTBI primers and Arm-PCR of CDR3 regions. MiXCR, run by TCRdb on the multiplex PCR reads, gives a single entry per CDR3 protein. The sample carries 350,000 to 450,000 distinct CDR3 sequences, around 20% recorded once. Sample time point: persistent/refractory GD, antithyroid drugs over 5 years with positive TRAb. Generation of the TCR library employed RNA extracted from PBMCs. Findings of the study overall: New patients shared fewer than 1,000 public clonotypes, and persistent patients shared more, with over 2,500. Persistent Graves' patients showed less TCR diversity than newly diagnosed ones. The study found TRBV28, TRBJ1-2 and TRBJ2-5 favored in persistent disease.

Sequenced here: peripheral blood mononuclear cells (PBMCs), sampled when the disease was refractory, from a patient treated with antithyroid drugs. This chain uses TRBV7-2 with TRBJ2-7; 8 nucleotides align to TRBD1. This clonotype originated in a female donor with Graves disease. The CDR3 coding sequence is TGTGCCAGCAGCTTAGCAGGACAGGGATCCTACGAGCAGTACTTC. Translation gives CASSLAGQGSYEQYF.